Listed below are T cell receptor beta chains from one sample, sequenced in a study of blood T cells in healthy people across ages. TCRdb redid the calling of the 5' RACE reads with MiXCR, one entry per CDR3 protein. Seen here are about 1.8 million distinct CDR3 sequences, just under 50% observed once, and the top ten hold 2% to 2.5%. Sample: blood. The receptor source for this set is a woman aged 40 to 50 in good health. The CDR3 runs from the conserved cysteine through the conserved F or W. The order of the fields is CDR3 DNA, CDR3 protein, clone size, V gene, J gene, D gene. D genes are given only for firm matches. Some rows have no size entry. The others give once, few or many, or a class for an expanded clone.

cdr3_nt: TGTGCCAGCAGACCACAGGGTGGGGAGACCCAGTACTTC; cdr3_aa: CASRPQGGETQYF; clone_size: few; v_call: TRBV6-5; j_call: TRBJ2-5; d_call: NA
cdr3_nt: TGTGCCACCAGTGCCTCGTGGGGAGCCAAAAACATTCAGTACTTC; cdr3_aa: CATSASWGAKNIQYF; clone_size: NA; v_call: TRBV24-1; j_call: TRBJ2-4; d_call: NA
cdr3_nt: TGTGCCAGCAGCTTTAATTGGGGACTAGCGACAGATACGCAGTATTTT; cdr3_aa: CASSFNWGLATDTQYF; clone_size: NA; v_call: TRBV7-8; j_call: TRBJ2-3; d_call: TRBD2
cdr3_nt: TGTGCCAGCAGCTCGGAGCAGGGGGCGAAGGCTTTCTTT; cdr3_aa: CASSSEQGAKAFF; clone_size: few; v_call: TRBV7-9; j_call: TRBJ1-1; d_call: TRBD1
cdr3_nt: TGTGCCAGCAGCTCCGGTGGGACAGGGGCCGAGCAGTACTTC; cdr3_aa: CASSSGGTGAEQYF; clone_size: few; v_call: TRBV9; j_call: TRBJ2-7; d_call: TRBD1
cdr3_nt: TGTGCCAGCTCACGAAGTCTAGACTTTAGCACAGATACGCAGTATTTT; cdr3_aa: CASSRSLDFSTDTQYF; clone_size: NA; v_call: TRBV18; j_call: TRBJ2-3; d_call: NA
cdr3_nt: TGCGCCAGCAGCCAAGATCGGGTGGGACTCCAAAGCTCCTATAATTCACCCCTCCACTTT; cdr3_aa: CASSQDRVGLQSSYNSPLHF; clone_size: NA; v_call: TRBV4-3; j_call: TRBJ1-6; d_call: NA
cdr3_nt: TGTGCCAGTAGTACTTCAGGGGGCAGCATCAATGAGCAGTTCTTC; cdr3_aa: CASSTSGGSINEQFF; clone_size: NA; v_call: TRBV19; j_call: TRBJ2-1; d_call: TRBD1
cdr3_nt: TGTGCTAGTGGTTTGGTAGGTGGAGGTCGCGCTGAAGCTTTCTTT; cdr3_aa: CASGLVGGGRAEAFF; clone_size: NA; v_call: TRBV12-5; j_call: TRBJ1-1; d_call: NA
cdr3_nt: TGCGCCAGCAGTAGGACGAGCTGGGACGAATCGGATGAGCAGTTCTTC; cdr3_aa: CASSRTSWDESDEQFF; clone_size: few; v_call: TRBV4-3; j_call: TRBJ2-1; d_call: NA
cdr3_nt: TGCAGTGCTTCCCGACGATGGGGCAGACCAACTAACTATGGCTACACCTTC; cdr3_aa: CSASRRWGRPTNYGYTF; clone_size: NA; v_call: TRBV20-1; j_call: TRBJ1-2; d_call: NA
cdr3_nt: TGTGCCAGCAACCAAGATGTAGGCGCGGGGGGCGACAATGAGCAGTTCTTC; cdr3_aa: CASNQDVGAGGDNEQFF; clone_size: NA; v_call: TRBV4-2; j_call: TRBJ2-1; d_call: TRBD2
cdr3_nt: TGTGCCAGCAGTTTAGGGACTAGGGATCGGCTGTTTTTT; cdr3_aa: CASSLGTRDRLFF; clone_size: NA; v_call: TRBV27; j_call: TRBJ2-2; d_call: TRBD2
cdr3_nt: TGTGCCAGCAGTTTAATAGCTAGCGGGGGGGTTCGTTCCTACGAGCAGTACTTC; cdr3_aa: CASSLIASGGVRSYEQYF; clone_size: NA; v_call: TRBV28; j_call: TRBJ2-7; d_call: TRBD2
cdr3_nt: TGTGCCAGCAGCTTAGCCCGACAGGGGACAGCCTACGAGCAGTACTTC; cdr3_aa: CASSLARQGTAYEQYF; clone_size: NA; v_call: TRBV11-1; j_call: TRBJ2-7; d_call: TRBD1
cdr3_nt: TGCAGCGTTGAACAGGGGGAGAACTACGAGCAGTACTTC; cdr3_aa: CSVEQGENYEQYF; clone_size: few; v_call: TRBV29-1; j_call: TRBJ2-7; d_call: TRBD1
cdr3_nt: TGCGCCAGCAGCCAGAAGAGATCCTACCCTTACTCTGGGGCCCACGTCCTGACTTTC; cdr3_aa: CASSQKRSYPYSGAHVLTF; clone_size: NA; v_call: TRBV4-3; j_call: TRBJ2-6; d_call: NA
cdr3_nt: TGTGCCAGCAGCTTAAAGCTAGCGGGGCCCAGCACAGATACGCAGTATTTT; cdr3_aa: CASSLKLAGPSTDTQYF; clone_size: few; v_call: TRBV7-2; j_call: TRBJ2-3; d_call: TRBD2
cdr3_nt: TGTGCCAGCAGTACAGGGGTTTATAATTCACCCCTCCACTTT; cdr3_aa: CASSTGVYNSPLHF; clone_size: NA; v_call: TRBV28; j_call: TRBJ1-6; d_call: TRBD1
cdr3_nt: TGTGCCAGCAGTGATCGGGATGGCTACACCTTC; cdr3_aa: CASSDRDGYTF; clone_size: few; v_call: TRBV6-2/TRBV6-3; j_call: TRBJ1-2; d_call: NA
cdr3_nt: TGTGCCAGCAGAGACACCGGCGACGGCTACACCTTC; cdr3_aa: CASRDTGDGYTF; clone_size: NA; v_call: TRBV6-5; j_call: TRBJ1-2; d_call: NA
cdr3_nt: TGTGCCATCGCCGCGACTCCTTGGGAGCAGTACTTC; cdr3_aa: CAIAATPWEQYF; clone_size: once; v_call: TRBV10-3; j_call: TRBJ2-7; d_call: NA
cdr3_nt: TGTGCCAGCAGGGGGACTGTCTCCTACAATGAGCAGTTCTTC; cdr3_aa: CASRGTVSYNEQFF; clone_size: NA; v_call: TRBV6-1; j_call: TRBJ2-1; d_call: NA
cdr3_nt: TGTGCCAACAGCCTCGGACAGGCCCACTACGAGCAGTACTTC; cdr3_aa: CANSLGQAHYEQYF; clone_size: NA; v_call: TRBV13; j_call: TRBJ2-7; d_call: TRBD1
cdr3_nt: TGCGCCAGCAGCTTGAAAGGGGACACCGGGGAGCTGTTTTTT; cdr3_aa: CASSLKGDTGELFF; clone_size: NA; v_call: TRBV5-1; j_call: TRBJ2-2; d_call: NA
cdr3_nt: TGCAGTGCCGGACAGGGGGCGCCGGGTTCACCCCTCCACTTT; cdr3_aa: CSAGQGAPGSPLHF; clone_size: once; v_call: TRBV20-1; j_call: TRBJ1-6; d_call: TRBD1
cdr3_nt: TGTGCCAGCAGTTTAGCCCTCACAGGCCTTCCCTACGAGCAGTACTTC; cdr3_aa: CASSLALTGLPYEQYF; clone_size: NA; v_call: TRBV27; j_call: TRBJ2-7; d_call: NA
cdr3_nt: TGTGCCAGCAGCTTAGGGGGGGGTGGACTAGGCCCCATAAATGAGCAGTTCTTC; cdr3_aa: CASSLGGGGLGPINEQFF; clone_size: NA; v_call: TRBV11-3; j_call: TRBJ2-1; d_call: TRBD2
cdr3_nt: TGTGCCAGCAGTTACTCCCTCCCGGCCTATAATTCACCCCTCCACTTT; cdr3_aa: CASSYSLPAYNSPLHF; clone_size: NA; v_call: TRBV6-6; j_call: TRBJ1-6; d_call: NA
cdr3_nt: TGTGCCAGCAGCTACGTGGGACTAGGGTCCTACGAGCAGTACTTC; cdr3_aa: CASSYVGLGSYEQYF; clone_size: NA; v_call: TRBV7-2; j_call: TRBJ2-7; d_call: TRBD2
cdr3_nt: TGTGCCAGCAGCCAATTCCCCATGTCGGAGACCCAGTACTTC; cdr3_aa: CASSQFPMSETQYF; clone_size: once; v_call: TRBV3-1; j_call: TRBJ2-5; d_call: NA
cdr3_nt: TGTGCCAGCAGCCAAGACCGTACGGGACAGAACTTGAACACTGAAGCTTTCTTT; cdr3_aa: CASSQDRTGQNLNTEAFF; clone_size: NA; v_call: TRBV3-1; j_call: TRBJ1-1; d_call: TRBD1
cdr3_nt: TGTGCCAGCAGCCAAGAAGGCCCGGTTGGGTCCGAGCAGTTCTTC; cdr3_aa: CASSQEGPVGSEQFF; clone_size: NA; v_call: TRBV3-1; j_call: TRBJ2-1; d_call: NA
cdr3_nt: TGCGCCAGCAGCCAAATGTTGAACACCTACTACAATGAGCAGTTCTTC; cdr3_aa: CASSQMLNTYYNEQFF; clone_size: few; v_call: TRBV4-3; j_call: TRBJ2-1; d_call: NA
cdr3_nt: TGTGCCAGCAGCCAAGACATAAGAGAGTCCCAGTACTTC; cdr3_aa: CASSQDIRESQYF; clone_size: NA; v_call: TRBV3-1; j_call: TRBJ2-7; d_call: NA
cdr3_nt: TGCAGTGTTCGGGGGCCCCGGGGGGCTGGAGATACGCAGTATTTT; cdr3_aa: CSVRGPRGAGDTQYF; clone_size: NA; v_call: TRBV20-1; j_call: TRBJ2-3; d_call: NA
cdr3_nt: TGCGCCAGCAGCCAAGATCAACGCCAGACTCTGATCTATGGCTACACCTTC; cdr3_aa: CASSQDQRQTLIYGYTF; clone_size: NA; v_call: TRBV4-3; j_call: TRBJ1-2; d_call: NA
cdr3_nt: TGCGCCAGCGGTAGACTAGCAGTTACAGATACGCAGTATTTT; cdr3_aa: CASGRLAVTDTQYF; clone_size: few; v_call: TRBV5-1; j_call: TRBJ2-3; d_call: TRBD2
cdr3_nt: TGCAGTGCTATCGGGACAGGGGGATATGAGCAGTTCTTC; cdr3_aa: CSAIGTGGYEQFF; clone_size: few; v_call: TRBV20-1; j_call: TRBJ2-1; d_call: TRBD1
cdr3_nt: TGTGCCAGCAGTCTCACAGGGGACCGCAACTATGGCTACACCTTC; cdr3_aa: CASSLTGDRNYGYTF; clone_size: NA; v_call: TRBV28; j_call: TRBJ1-2; d_call: TRBD1
cdr3_nt: TGTGCCAGCAGTTTACAGGCGGTGGGAGCCTACAATGAGCAGTACTTC; cdr3_aa: CASSLQAVGAYNEQYF; clone_size: NA; v_call: TRBV27; j_call: TRBJ2-5; d_call: NA
cdr3_nt: TGCGCCAGCAGCTCGGACAGCAATGAGCAGTTCTTC; cdr3_aa: CASSSDSNEQFF; clone_size: many; v_call: TRBV5-1; j_call: TRBJ2-1; d_call: NA
cdr3_nt: TGTGCCAGCAGCTTAGGATCCCCCGGGGGCGGTGGCTACACCTTC; cdr3_aa: CASSLGSPGGGGYTF; clone_size: NA; v_call: TRBV7-2; j_call: TRBJ1-2; d_call: NA